The sequence of this T cell receptor beta chain was determined in a study of T cell responses to AZD1222 COVID-19 vaccine. The study, taken as a whole, reports: Seropositivity was recorded at baseline in only six AZD1222 recipients. Following two doses of AZD1222, Spike-specific TCR breadth and depth rose. No day 14 peak samples; only post-peak repertoires were characterized.

The assay was immunoSEQ multiplex PCR, and TCRdb's table has in-frame clones only and misses some. Among 140,000 to 150,000 clones listed, 80% to 95% were seen once. On this clone itself: Its antigen remains unidentified.

Trimming shortened V by 3 bases and J by 3 bases, and 15 bases separated the two germline ends. Germline V gene lookup returns CDR1 SGHRS and CDR2 YFSETQ. The CDR3 contains 15 residues. The chain combines TRBV5-1 with TRBJ2-5; possibly TRBD2 for D (7 bases). Here the sequenced sample was peripheral blood, taken on day 0 of AZD1222 vaccination. The sequence was collected from an adult in good health. CDR3 in DNA: TGCGCCAGCAGCTGGGGGGGCACTTCCGAAGAGACCCAGTACTTC. Its protein is CASSWGGTSEETQYF.